This record looks at one T cell receptor (beta chain) sequence and its context. Its antigen is unknown. One base away there is no much larger clone; base qualities are not given. The junction carries 7 bases between V and J, which are trimmed by 3 bases and 8 bases respectively. The CDR3, cysteine through phenylalanine, is 12 amino acids long. Only the CDR3 region is kept as DNA, spanning 36 bases read in frame from base 1. According to the germline V gene, CDR1 reads SGHDN and CDR2 reads FVKESK. The donors were healthy, HIV-negative adults with no recently reported acute infections or vaccinations. Every donor was a Caucasian adult living in Nashville, Tennessee, USA. CD4+ T cells were enriched through magnetic negative selection, after which naive cells were positively selected on CD45RA and the remaining negative fraction served as the memory subset. Blood was obtained by leukapheresis, after which PBMCs were separated by Ficoll-Histopaque density gradient centrifugation and cryopreserved in liquid nitrogen vapor phase. Analytical flow cytometry was used to check the purity and quantity of each magnetically sorted T cell population. Genomic DNA was isolated from every sorted fraction and measured by UV absorbance on a Nanodrop 2000c.

The data were taken from a study of shared clonotypes between healthy human individuals (dated by TCRdb to the early 2020s). Context from the whole study: The cohort included a few men and a couple of women between 18 and 49 years of age. For each donor, CD4 naive and CD4 memory were each run on three plates, CD8 naive on two plates, and CD8 memory on one plate. To estimate repertoire size and how much clonotypes are shared between individuals, the study performed deep sequencing of blood TCR repertoires from five healthy adults. To increase sequencing depth and limit assay-specific biases, TCR repertoire library preparation and sequencing were carried out by different laboratories using diverse techniques. Leukapheresis yielded between about 0.94 and 9 billion PBMCs per donor. The paper's findings and limits, for the study overall: Rarefaction of sorted-subset datasets indicated incomplete sequencing despite the large sequencing depth. Because the study included a small number of donors, the genetic and exposure-history diversity represented was limited. Only blood was sampled, and tissue TCR repertoires likely differ from those in blood. Based on pairwise subsampling, the degree of clonotype sharing among donors was expected to be affected by sequencing depth. Estimated clonotype richness was generally larger for naive than for memory subsets. Compared with non-shared clonotypes, clonotypes shared by all four sorted-subset donors had higher generation probabilities. Sharing across a few donors was observed for approximately 4.6% of naive CD4, about 4% of naive CD8, 2% to 2.5% of memory CD4, and about 0.4% of memory CD8 clonotypes.

TCR CDR3 regions were amplified from genomic DNA by multiplex PCR using the deep immunoSEQ assay. Extracted genomic DNA from each cell subset was spread evenly across all wells of several immunoSEQ 96-well plates, with each plate serving as a replicate. For sorted subsets, each replicate PCR was loaded with around 200 ng genomic DNA, equivalent to about 30,000 T cell genomes. Purified libraries were quantified with a Qubit 3.0 fluorometer, sized on a Bioanalyzer 2100, and re-quantified with the KAPA Library Quantification kit. A separate single-read 150-cycle Illumina NextSeq 550 flow cell was used to sequence each immunoSEQ 96-well plate. Per the original workflow: Because only junctional sequences without quality scores were contained in the immunoSEQ output, filtering matching that applied to full-length reads could not be performed. Sequences were annotated with PyIR, a Python wrapper for IgBLAST v1.9, and V/J genes and CDR3 were assigned using IMGT germline references. Any read was removed if the V/J assignment was weak (E-value above 1e-6), the CDR3 was missing, or the read contained stop codons, out-of-frame junctions, or ambiguous translated residues. V3J clonotypes were defined as sequences sharing the same inferred V gene, J gene, and CDR3 amino acid sequence. Percentage overlap between repertoires was calculated by dividing the number of shared unique clonotypes by the size of the smaller repertoire. Repertoire richness was assessed with RTK rarefaction, the Chao1 estimator, and Recon v2.1 estimates of unobserved clonotypes. For all TCRbeta clonotypes obtained by the gDNA method from a handful of donors, generation probabilities were computed with OLGA. TCRdb mirrors the immuneACCESS table, restricted to in-frame sequences. Some clones are absent from its copies; in checked studies, under half trace to an unresolved V gene, and the reason for the others is unknown. Clone size and the V and J calls come from that table; the DNA yielded D and trimming. This sample comprises about 1.5 million clones, about 98% of them detected only once. The ten largest clones take up about 0.4% of the sample.

The sequenced material came from naive CD4+ T cells sorted from blood. The intended sense of this specimen's cell subset or site label: CD45RA+ positively selected. This clonotype was obtained from a man aged 30-40 years in good health. The rearrangement combines TRBV14 with TRBJ1-4, with the D segment identity uncertain. In nucleotide form, the sequence is TGTGCCAGCAGCCAGGATTGGGAAAAACTGTTTTTT. This gives the protein CASSQDWEKLFF.